The T cell receptor (beta chain) under discussion was sequenced for a study of shared clonotypes between healthy human individuals. The V and J ends lost 4 bases and 4 bases respectively, with 13 bases between them. CDR3 size: 14 residues. CDR1 and CDR2 (germline): SGDLS, YYNGEE. This table comes from immunoSEQ multiplex PCR, and its TCRdb copy is limited to in-frame clones, with some not included. The sample has a few million clones, approximately 95% seen once. This sequence was found in a man between 18 and 29 years old in good health. Some clones in this sample may be carry-over from other donors' samples. Sequenced input: naive CD4+ T cells from PBMCs. Subset of the sample: CD45RA+ positively selected. The chain joins TRBV9 to TRBJ2-3; no definite D call. CDR3 coding DNA: TGTGCCAGCAGCACTACCCATAGAGCAGATACGCAGTATTTT. Translated: CASSTTHRADTQYF. Together with reference TRBV9 and TRBJ2-3, the CDR3 gives the full variable domain: DSGVTQTPKHLITATGQRVTLRCSPRSGDLSVYWYQQSLDQGLQFLIQYYNGEERAKGNILERFSAQQFPDLHSELNLSSLELGDSALYFCASSTTHRADTQYFGPGTRLTVL.